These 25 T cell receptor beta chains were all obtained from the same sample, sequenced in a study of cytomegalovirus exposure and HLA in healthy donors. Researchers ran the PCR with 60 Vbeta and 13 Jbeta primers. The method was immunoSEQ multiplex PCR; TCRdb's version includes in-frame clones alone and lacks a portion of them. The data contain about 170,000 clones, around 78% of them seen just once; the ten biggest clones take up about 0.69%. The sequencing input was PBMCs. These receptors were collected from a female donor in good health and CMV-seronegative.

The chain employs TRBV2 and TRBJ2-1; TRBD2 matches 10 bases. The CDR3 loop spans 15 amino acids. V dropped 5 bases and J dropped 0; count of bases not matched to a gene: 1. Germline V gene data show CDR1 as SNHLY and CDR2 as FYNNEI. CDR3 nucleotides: TGTGCCAGCAGTAAGCGGGGGGGCTCCTACAATGAGCAGTTCTTC. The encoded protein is CASSKRGGSYNEQFF. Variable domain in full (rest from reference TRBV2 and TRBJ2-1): EPEVTQTPSHQVTQMGQEVILRCVPISNHLYFYWYRQILGQKVEFLVSFYNNEISEKSEIFDDQFSVERPDGSNFTLKIRSTKLEDSAMYFCASSKRGGSYNEQFFGPGTRLTVL.

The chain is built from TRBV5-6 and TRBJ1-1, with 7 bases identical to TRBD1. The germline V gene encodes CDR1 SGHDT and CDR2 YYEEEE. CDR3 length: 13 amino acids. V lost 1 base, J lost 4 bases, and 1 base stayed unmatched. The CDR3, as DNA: TGTGCCAGCAGCTTGAACAGGGGCACTGAAGCTTTCTTT. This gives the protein CASSLNRGTEAFF.

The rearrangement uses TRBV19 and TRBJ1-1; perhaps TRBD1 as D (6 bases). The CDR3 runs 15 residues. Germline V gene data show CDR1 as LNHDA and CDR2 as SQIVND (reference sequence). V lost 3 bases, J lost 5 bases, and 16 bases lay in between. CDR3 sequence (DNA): TGTGCCAGTAGTATTTCCCCCCCAGGGGTTACTGAAGCTTTCTTT. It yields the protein CASSISPPGVTEAFF.

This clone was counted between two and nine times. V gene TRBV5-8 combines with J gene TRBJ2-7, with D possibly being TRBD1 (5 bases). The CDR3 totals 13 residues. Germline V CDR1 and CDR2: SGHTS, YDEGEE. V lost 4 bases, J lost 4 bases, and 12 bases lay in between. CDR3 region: CASSPERGYEQYF. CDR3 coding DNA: TGTGCCAGCAGCCCCGAAAGGGGATACGAGCAGTACTTC.

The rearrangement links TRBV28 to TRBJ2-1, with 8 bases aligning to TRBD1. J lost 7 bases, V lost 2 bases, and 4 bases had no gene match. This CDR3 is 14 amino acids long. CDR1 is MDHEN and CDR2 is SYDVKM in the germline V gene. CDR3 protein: CASSLSYRGNEQFF. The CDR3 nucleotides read TGTGCCAGCAGTTTAAGTTACAGGGGGAATGAGCAGTTCTTC.

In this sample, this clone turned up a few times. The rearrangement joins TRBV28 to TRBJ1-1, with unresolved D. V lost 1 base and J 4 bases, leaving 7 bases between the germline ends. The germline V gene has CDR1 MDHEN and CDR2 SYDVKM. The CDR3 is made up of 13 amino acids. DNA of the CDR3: TGTGCCAGCAGTTTATCAGGTCCCACTGAAGCTTTCTTT. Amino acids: CASSLSGPTEAFF.

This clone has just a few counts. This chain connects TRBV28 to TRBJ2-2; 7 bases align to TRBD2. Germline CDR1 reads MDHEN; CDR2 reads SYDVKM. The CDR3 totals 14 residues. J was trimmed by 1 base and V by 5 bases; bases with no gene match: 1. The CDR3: CASSTGGNTGELFF. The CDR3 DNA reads TGTGCCAGCAGTACGGGGGGGAACACCGGGGAGCTGTTTTTT.

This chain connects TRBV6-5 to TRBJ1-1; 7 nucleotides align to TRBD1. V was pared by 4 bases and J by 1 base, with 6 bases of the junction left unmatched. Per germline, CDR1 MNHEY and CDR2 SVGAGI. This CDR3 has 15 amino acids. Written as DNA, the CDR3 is TGTGCCAGCAGTTGGAGACAGGGAGGGAACACTGAAGCTTTCTTT. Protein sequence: CASSWRQGGNTEAFF.

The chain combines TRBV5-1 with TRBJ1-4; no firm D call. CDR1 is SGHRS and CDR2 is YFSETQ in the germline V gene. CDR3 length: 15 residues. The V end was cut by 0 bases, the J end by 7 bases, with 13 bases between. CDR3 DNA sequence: TGCGCCAGCAGCTTGGGTGGAGATAGTGGTGAAAAACTGTTTTTT. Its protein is CASSLGGDSGEKLFF.

In DNA form, the CDR3 reads TGTGCCAGTAGTATAGATTCTGCGCTAGCGGGAGCCCTGAGCTCCTACAATGAGCAGTTCTTC. Encoded protein: CASSIDSALAGALSSYNEQFF. This chain joins TRBV19 and TRBJ2-1; 10 bases are a match to TRBD2. The CDR3 spans 21 residues. Unmatched junction bases numbered 14, after V lost 0 bases and J lost 0 bases. From germline, CDR1 is LNHDA and CDR2 SQIVND (reference sequence).

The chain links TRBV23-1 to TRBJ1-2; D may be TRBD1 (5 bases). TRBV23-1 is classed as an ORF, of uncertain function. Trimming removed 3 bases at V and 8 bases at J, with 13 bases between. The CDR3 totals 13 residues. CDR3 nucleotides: TGCGCCAGCAGTCAGCCCTCTAAGGGGGGCTACACCTTC. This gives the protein CASSQPSKGGYTF.

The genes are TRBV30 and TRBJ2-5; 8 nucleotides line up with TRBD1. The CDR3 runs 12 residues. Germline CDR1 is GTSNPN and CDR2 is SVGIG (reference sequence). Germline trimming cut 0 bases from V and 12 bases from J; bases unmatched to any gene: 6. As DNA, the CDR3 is TGTGCCTGGAGTGTCGGGGAGGACAGGGAGTACTTC. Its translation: CAWSVGEDREYF.

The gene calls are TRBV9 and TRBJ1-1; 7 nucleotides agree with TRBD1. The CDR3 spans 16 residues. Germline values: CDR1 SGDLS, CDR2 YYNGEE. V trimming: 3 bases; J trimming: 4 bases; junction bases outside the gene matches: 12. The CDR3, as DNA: TGTGCCAGCAGCGAACGACAAAGGGGGCTGAGCACTGAAGCTTTCTTT. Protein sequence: CASSERQRGLSTEAFF.

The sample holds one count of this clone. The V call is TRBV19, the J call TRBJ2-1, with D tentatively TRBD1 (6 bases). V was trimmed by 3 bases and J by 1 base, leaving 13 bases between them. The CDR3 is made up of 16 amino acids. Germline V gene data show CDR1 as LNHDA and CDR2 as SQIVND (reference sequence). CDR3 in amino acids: CASSIPPQGSYNEQFF. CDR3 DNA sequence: TGTGCCAGTAGTATCCCTCCGCAGGGGTCCTACAATGAGCAGTTCTTC.

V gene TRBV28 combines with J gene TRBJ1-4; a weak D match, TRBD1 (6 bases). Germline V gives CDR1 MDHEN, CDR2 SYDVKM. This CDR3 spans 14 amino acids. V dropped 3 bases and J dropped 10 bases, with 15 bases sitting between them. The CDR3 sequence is CASSFAGADGKLFF. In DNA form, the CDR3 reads TGTGCCAGCAGTTTCGCAGGGGCTGATGGAAAACTGTTTTTT.

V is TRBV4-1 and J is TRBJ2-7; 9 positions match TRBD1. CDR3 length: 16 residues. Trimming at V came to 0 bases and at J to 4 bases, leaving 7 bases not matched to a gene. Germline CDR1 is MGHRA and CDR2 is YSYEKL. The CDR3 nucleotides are TGCGCCAGCAGCCAAGATCCCGGGACAGGGATTTACGAGCAGTACTTC. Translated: CASSQDPGTGIYEQYF.

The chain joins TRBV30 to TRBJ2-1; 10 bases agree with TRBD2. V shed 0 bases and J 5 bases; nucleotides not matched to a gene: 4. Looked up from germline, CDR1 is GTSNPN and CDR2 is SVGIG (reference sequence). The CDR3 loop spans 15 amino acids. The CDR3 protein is CAWSVALAGDNEQFF. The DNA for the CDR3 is TGTGCCTGGAGTGTAGCCCTAGCGGGGGACAATGAGCAGTTCTTC.

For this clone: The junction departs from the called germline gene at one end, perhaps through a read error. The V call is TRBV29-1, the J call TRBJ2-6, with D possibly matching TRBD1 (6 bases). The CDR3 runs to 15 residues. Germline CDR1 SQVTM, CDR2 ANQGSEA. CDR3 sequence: CSVGARGAGANGLTF. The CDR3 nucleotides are TGCAGCGTTGGGGCCAGGGGCGCTGGGGCCAACGGCCTGACTTTC.

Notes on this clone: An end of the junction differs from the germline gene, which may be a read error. The chain's CDR3 is CASSQVSTLYGQYF. CDR3 nucleotides: TGCGCCAGCAGCCAAGTTAGCACGCTATACGGGCAGTACTTC. The J gene is TRBJ2-7, the V gene TRBV4-1; D remains ambiguous. Germline-derived CDR1 and CDR2 are MGHRA and YSYEKL. CDR3 length equals 14 residues.

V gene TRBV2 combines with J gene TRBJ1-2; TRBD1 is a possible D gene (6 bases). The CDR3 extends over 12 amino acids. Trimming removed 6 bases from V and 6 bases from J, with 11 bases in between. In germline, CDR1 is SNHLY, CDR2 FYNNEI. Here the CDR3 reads CASRQGRHGYTF. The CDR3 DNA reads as TGTGCCAGCAGGCAGGGGAGACATGGCTACACCTTC.

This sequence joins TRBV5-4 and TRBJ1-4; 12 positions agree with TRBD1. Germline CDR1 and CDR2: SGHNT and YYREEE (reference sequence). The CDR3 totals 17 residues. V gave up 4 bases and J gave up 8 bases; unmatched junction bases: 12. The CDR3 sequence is CASSRSGTGGAWEKLFF. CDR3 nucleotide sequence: TGTGCCAGCAGCAGATCCGGGACAGGGGGCGCGTGGGAAAAACTGTTTTTT.

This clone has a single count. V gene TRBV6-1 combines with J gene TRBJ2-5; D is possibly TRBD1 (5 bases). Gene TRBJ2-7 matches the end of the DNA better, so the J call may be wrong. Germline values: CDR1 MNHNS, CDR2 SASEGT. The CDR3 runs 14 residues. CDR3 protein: CASSEPRQHYEQYF. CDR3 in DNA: TGTGCCAGCAGTGAACCCAGACAGCACTACGAGCAGTACTTC.

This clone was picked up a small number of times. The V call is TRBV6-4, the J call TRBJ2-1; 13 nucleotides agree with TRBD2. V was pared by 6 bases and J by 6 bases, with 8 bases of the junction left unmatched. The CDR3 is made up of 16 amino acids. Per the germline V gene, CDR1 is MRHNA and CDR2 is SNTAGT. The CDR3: CASRTPGLAGLNEQFF. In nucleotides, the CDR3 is TGTGCCAGCAGGACCCCGGGACTAGCGGGACTCAATGAGCAGTTCTTC.

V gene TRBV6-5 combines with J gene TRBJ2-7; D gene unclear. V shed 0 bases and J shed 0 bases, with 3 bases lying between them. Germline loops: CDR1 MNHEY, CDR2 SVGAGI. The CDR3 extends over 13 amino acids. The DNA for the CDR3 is TGTGCCAGCAGTTACTCGAGCTCCTACGAGCAGTACTTC. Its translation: CASSYSSSYEQYF.

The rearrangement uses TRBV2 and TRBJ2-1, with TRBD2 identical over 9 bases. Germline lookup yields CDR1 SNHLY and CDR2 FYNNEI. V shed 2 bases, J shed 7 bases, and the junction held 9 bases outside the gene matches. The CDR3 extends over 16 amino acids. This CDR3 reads CASSERGLAGPNEQFF. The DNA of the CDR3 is TGTGCCAGCAGTGAAAGGGGCCTAGCGGGGCCGAATGAGCAGTTCTTC.